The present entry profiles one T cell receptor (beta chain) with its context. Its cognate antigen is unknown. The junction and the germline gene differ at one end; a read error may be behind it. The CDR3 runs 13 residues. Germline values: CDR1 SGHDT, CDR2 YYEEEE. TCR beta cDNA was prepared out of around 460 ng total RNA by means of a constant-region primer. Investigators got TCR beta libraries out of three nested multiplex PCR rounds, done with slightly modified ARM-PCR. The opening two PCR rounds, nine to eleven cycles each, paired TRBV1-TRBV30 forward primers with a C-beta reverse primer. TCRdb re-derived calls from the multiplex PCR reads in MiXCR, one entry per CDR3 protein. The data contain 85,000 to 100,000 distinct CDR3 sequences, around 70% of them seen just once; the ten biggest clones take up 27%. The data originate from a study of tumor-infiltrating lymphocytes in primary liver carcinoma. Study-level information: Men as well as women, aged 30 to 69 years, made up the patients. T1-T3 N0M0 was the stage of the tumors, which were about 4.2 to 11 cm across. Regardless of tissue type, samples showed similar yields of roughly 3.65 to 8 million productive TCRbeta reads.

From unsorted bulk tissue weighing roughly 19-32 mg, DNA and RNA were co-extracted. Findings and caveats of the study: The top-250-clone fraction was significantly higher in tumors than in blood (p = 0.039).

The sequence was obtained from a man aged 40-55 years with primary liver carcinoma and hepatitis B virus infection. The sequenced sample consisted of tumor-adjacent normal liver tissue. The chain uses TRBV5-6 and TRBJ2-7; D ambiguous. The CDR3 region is CASSLESSYKQYF. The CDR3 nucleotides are TGTGCTAGCAGCTTGGAGAGCTCCTACAAGCAGTACTTC.